The present T cell receptor beta chain was sequenced within a study of cytomegalovirus exposure and HLA in healthy donors. Germline assignment: CDR1 SGDLS and CDR2 YYNGEE. The CDR3 contains 15 residues. Trimming cost V 5 bases and J 0 bases, with 11 bases left between them. Sequencing was performed with immunoSEQ multiplex PCR; in TCRdb, only in-frame clones are kept and a portion is missing. The profile covers a few hundred thousand clones, with roughly 87% appearing a single time and roughly 3% taken by the ten largest. The chain combines TRBV9 with TRBJ1-4; D uncertain. The source of this sequence is a young woman in good health and CMV-seronegative. Sequenced sample: PBMCs. The CDR3 protein is CASRRAAATNEKLFF. The DNA of the CDR3 is TGTGCCAGCAGAAGAGCAGCTGCAACTAATGAAAAACTGTTTTTT.